Shown below are 25 T cell receptor beta chains from a single sample sequenced in a study of CD8+CD57+ T cells in acquired aplastic anemia. TCR beta VDJ combinations and CDR3 sequences were profiled from genomic DNA. TCRdb used MiXCR to reprocess the reads, holding one entry per CDR3 protein. Here the sample spans some 130,000 distinct CDR3 sequences, roughly 50% being singletons. The specimen was sorted CD4+, CD8+, or CD8+CD57+ T cells (not recorded which) from PBMCs. Receptor source: a human donor in good health, serving as a control.

There are a few counts of this clonotype. This chain joins TRBV10-3 and TRBJ1-1; D is unresolved. This CDR3 comprises 13 residues. V was cut by 6 bases and J by 2 bases, with 10 bases left in between. Germline-derived CDR1 and CDR2 are ENHRY and SYGVKD. CDR3 loop: CAISMVGNTEAFF. DNA for the CDR3: TGTGCCATCAGCATGGTGGGTAACACTGAAGCTTTCTTT.

The V call is TRBV15, the J call TRBJ2-7; 8 bases are shared with TRBD1. The CDR3 contains 21 residues. Trimming took 0 bases from V and 3 from J; bases not matched to a gene: 22. Germline values: CDR1 LNHNV, CDR2 YYDKDF (reference sequence). The CDR3, as DNA: TGTGCCACCAGCAGAGATAGGCAGGGTGCGTGGACAGGGCGCTCCCGCTACGAGCAGTACTTC. It encodes CATSRDRQGAWTGRSRYEQYF.

The V gene is TRBV19, the J gene TRBJ2-7; the D gene is possibly TRBD2 (7 bases). CDR3 length: 13 amino acids. V was shortened by 4 bases and J by 6 bases, with 13 bases between the two germline ends. Germline CDR1 and CDR2: LNHDA and SQIVND (reference sequence). The CDR3: CASSSYREGEQYF. The CDR3 DNA reads TGTGCCAGTAGTAGCTACAGGGAGGGCGAGCAGTACTTC.

This clonotype was seen many times. An end of the junction differs from the germline gene, which may be a read error. This chain links TRBV11-2 with TRBJ2-3; D tentatively fits TRBD1 or TRBD2 (6 bases each). Germline V CDR1 and CDR2: SGHAT, FQNNGV. The CDR3 covers 17 residues. CDR3 DNA: TGTGCCAGCAGTTTAGGGGGGTCTCTTCCCCGCACAGATACGCAGTATTTT. The encoded protein is CASSLGGSLPRTDTQYF.

The CDR3 is CASRPESSYEQYV. In DNA form, the CDR3 reads TGTGCCAGCCGACCTGAGAGCTCCTACGAGCAGTACGTC. This sequence joins TRBV11-2 and TRBJ2-7; D unclear. The length of the CDR3 is 13 residues. Germline V CDR1 and CDR2: SGHAT, FQNNGV. The V and J ends lost 8 bases and 0 bases respectively, with 11 bases between them.

This rearrangement joins TRBV15 to TRBJ2-7; 8 bases agree with TRBD1. Losses at the gene ends were 3 bases for V and 5 bases for J; bases not matched to a gene: 6. The CDR3 runs to 14 residues. CDR1 is LNHNV, CDR2 YYDKDF, per germline (reference sequence). The CDR3 loop is CATSSRTGRNEQYF. The CDR3 nucleotides are TGTGCCACCAGCAGCAGGACAGGGCGGAACGAGCAGTACTTC.

This chain connects TRBV29-1 to TRBJ2-1, with a weak D call TRBD1 (5 bases). Between the trimmed V and J ends, which lost 8 bases and 8 bases, there was a span of 19 bases. The CDR3 is 13 amino acids. CDR1 is SQVTM and CDR2 is ANQGSEA in the germline V gene. CDR3 loop: CSSTKGWVDEQFF. In DNA form, the CDR3 reads TGCAGCTCCACGAAGGGGTGGGTTGATGAGCAGTTCTTC.

The V call is TRBV10-3, the J call TRBJ1-2; no definite D call. This CDR3 contains 13 residues. Germline V gene data show CDR1 as ENHRY and CDR2 as SYGVKD. Trimming took off 4 bases at V and 5 bases at J, with 11 bases between the two ends. The CDR3 is CAISGGERYGYTF. CDR3 DNA sequence: TGTGCCATCAGTGGCGGAGAAAGATATGGCTACACCTTC.

In this sample, this clonotype turned up a few times. This chain joins TRBV29-1 and TRBJ1-1, with no clear D. The CDR3 runs 13 residues. Germline CDR1 SQVTM, CDR2 ANQGSEA. The V and J ends lost 2 bases and 3 bases respectively, with 10 bases between them. The CDR3 here is CSVERRRDTEAFF. The CDR3 nucleotides are TGCAGCGTTGAAAGGCGGAGGGACACTGAAGCTTTCTTT.

This chain connects TRBV9 to TRBJ2-7, with D perhaps matching TRBD1 (7 bases). The CDR3 runs 14 residues. Germline-derived CDR1 and CDR2 are SGDLS and YYNGEE. V was cut by 4 bases and J by 0 bases, with 11 bases left in between. In DNA form, the CDR3 reads TGTGCCAGCAGCCCCCAGGGGGGCTCCTACGAGCAGTACTTC. Its translation: CASSPQGGSYEQYF.

This chain connects TRBV29-1 to TRBJ1-4; 9 nucleotides line up with TRBD1. The V segment lost 4 bases and the J segment 0 bases; nucleotides outside the gene matches: 0. In germline, CDR1 is SQVTM, CDR2 ANQGSEA. This CDR3 has 14 residues. The CDR3 reads CSVGTGATNEKLFF. The CDR3 coding sequence is TGCAGCGTTGGGACAGGGGCAACTAATGAAAAACTGTTTTTT.

The rearrangement joins TRBV19 to TRBJ1-3; D not resolved. The CDR3 consists of 15 residues. Germline-derived CDR1 and CDR2 are LNHDA and SQIVND (reference sequence). V was pared by 0 bases and J by 3 bases, with 9 bases between. The CDR3 DNA follows: TGTGCCAGTAGTATAGATCCGACGGGTGGAAACACCATATATTTT. Its translation is CASSIDPTGGNTIYF. The full variable domain, with the rest looked up from reference TRBV19 and TRBJ1-3, is DGGITQSPKYLFRKEGQNVTLSCEQNLNHDAMYWYRQDPGQGLRLIYYSQIVNDFQKGDIAEGYSVSREKKESFPLTVTSAQKNPTAFYLCASSIDPTGGNTIYFGEGSWLTVV.

V gene TRBV7-9 combines with J gene TRBJ1-6; 7 bases are a match to TRBD1. The J segment lost 9 bases and the V segment lost 5 bases, leaving 7 bases of the junction unmatched. This CDR3 contains 14 residues. The germline CDR1 and CDR2 sequences are SEHNR and FQNEAQ (reference sequence). The CDR3 protein is CASSRGTETSPLHF. CDR3 nucleotides: TGTGCCAGCAGCCGGGGGACAGAAACTTCACCCCTCCACTTT.

This clonotype showed up many times. The rearrangement uses TRBV6-1 and TRBJ1-2; D possibly corresponds to TRBD1 (5 bases). CDR3 length: 14 residues. Germline lookup yields CDR1 MNHNS and CDR2 SASEGT. V was clipped by 2 bases and J by 2 bases, with 9 bases between them. The CDR3 DNA reads TGTGCCAGCAGTGAACAGGGATGGAACTATGGCTACACCTTC. As protein: CASSEQGWNYGYTF.

The chain is built from TRBV7-2 and TRBJ2-7, with D perhaps matching TRBD2 (6 bases). Trimming took 1 base from V and 3 from J, leaving 10 bases between them. The germline gives CDR1 SGHTA, CDR2 FQGNSA. The CDR3 covers 14 residues. The CDR3 coding sequence is TGTGCCAGCAGCTTAGGATTGACTAGCTACGAGCAGTACTTC. It translates to CASSLGLTSYEQYF.

The CDR3 here is CASGERYTQYF. CDR3 nucleotides: TGTGCCAGCGGGGAGCGGTATACGCAGTATTTT. The V call is TRBV7-2, the J call TRBJ2-3; perhaps TRBD2 as D (5 bases). Germline CDR1 is SGHTA and CDR2 is FQGNSA. The CDR3 consists of 11 residues. V was pared by 8 bases and J by 7 bases, with 10 bases between.

This clonotype was detected many times. The chain recombines TRBV5-5 with TRBJ2-6; D perhaps matches TRBD1 (5 bases). The V gene lost 4 bases and the J gene lost 0 bases, with 11 bases spanning the gap. The CDR3 contains 16 residues. Germline CDR1 reads SGHKS; CDR2 reads YYEKEE (reference sequence). CDR3 coding DNA: TGTGCCAGCAGCAACCGACAGAGCTCTGGGGCCAACGTCCTGACTTTC. This encodes CASSNRQSSGANVLTF.

The chain is built from TRBV19 and TRBJ1-6, with 8 positions matching TRBD1. The CDR3 covers 15 residues. Germline CDR1 and CDR2: LNHDA and SQIVND (reference sequence). V lost 6 bases and J lost 5; bases outside the gene matches: 6. In DNA, the CDR3 is TGTGCCAGTAGGAGGACAGGGATAAATAATTCACCCCTCCACTTT. Translating it yields CASRRTGINNSPLHF. Looking up the rest from reference TRBV19 and TRBJ1-6 gives the full variable domain: DGGITQSPKYLFRKEGQNVTLSCEQNLNHDAMYWYRQDPGQGLRLIYYSQIVNDFQKGDIAEGYSVSREKKESFPLTVTSAQKNPTAFYLCASRRTGINNSPLHFGNGTRLTVT.

This clonotype was found many times. V and J are TRBV11-3 and TRBJ2-5; D is uncertain. Trimming stripped 3 bases from V and 2 bases from J, with 13 bases between. Germline CDR1 SGHNT, CDR2 YENEEA. This CDR3 is built from 15 residues. The CDR3, as DNA: TGTGCCAGCAGCTTCAATGGACCTCTGCAAGAGACCCAGTACTTC. Translating it yields CASSFNGPLQETQYF.

The rearrangement links TRBV15 to TRBJ2-7, with D maybe TRBD2 (5 bases). The V gene's germline CDR1 is LNHNV and CDR2 YYDKDF (reference sequence). The CDR3 runs 11 residues. V lost 5 bases and J 10 bases, leaving 12 bases between the germline ends. The CDR3, as DNA: TGTGCCACCAGCTTATACGGGGTTCAGTACTTC. Protein: CATSLYGVQYF.

This clonotype has just one count. This chain uses TRBV9 with TRBJ1-2, with 11 bases that match TRBD1. The V segment lost 3 bases and the J segment 4 bases; nucleotides outside the gene matches: 2. CDR3 length: 14 amino acids. Germline CDR1 reads SGDLS; CDR2 reads YYNGEE. The CDR3 coding sequence is TGTGCCAGCAGCGCTGGGACAGGGGGCTATGGCTACACCTTC. Translation: CASSAGTGGYGYTF.

This clonotype has a single count. The germline gene is not matched at one end of the junction; a read error may be the cause. The V gene is TRBV7-7, the J gene TRBJ1-4; tentative D call: TRBD1 (5 bases). CDR3 length: 15 residues. Germline V gene sequence: CDR1 SSHAT, CDR2 FNYEAQ (reference sequence). In nucleotides, the CDR3 is TGTGCTAGCAGCTTAGGAAGGGGAACTAATGAAAAACTGTTTTTT. Protein sequence: CASSLGRGTNEKLFF.

The V and J genes are TRBV5-1 and TRBJ1-2; 9 bases align to TRBD1. Losses at the gene ends were 6 bases for V and 5 bases for J; bases not matched to a gene: 2. This CDR3 region has 12 residues. Germline V gives CDR1 SGHRS, CDR2 YFSETQ. The CDR3 region has the DNA TGCGCCAGCACCGGGACAGGGTATGGCTACACCTTC. Its protein is CASTGTGYGYTF.

This rearrangement joins TRBV2 to TRBJ2-1, with D hard to call. Trimming left V 6 bases short and J 4 bases short, with 10 bases between. Germline CDR1 SNHLY, CDR2 FYNNEI. CDR3 length: 13 amino acids. The CDR3 here is CASRSTVYNEQFF. The CDR3, as DNA: TGTGCCAGCAGATCAACAGTTTACAATGAGCAGTTCTTC.

This clonotype has ten or more counts. The CDR3 protein is CASSPQGTSGETQYF. CDR3 sequence (DNA): TGTGCCAGCAGCCCCCAGGGGACGTCAGGAGAGACCCAGTACTTC. The chain recombines TRBV6-2 or TRBV6-3 with TRBJ2-5, with D possibly being TRBD1 (6 bases). This CDR3 spans 15 amino acids. The V gene's germline CDR1 is MNHEY and CDR2 SVGEGT. V was cut by 6 bases and J by 4 bases, with 18 bases left in between.